A single sample gave rise to the 27 T cell receptor beta chains below, sequenced in a study of prognosis after radiotherapy for stage I lung cancer. Genomic DNA was the source, and TCR beta CDR3 was amplified from it by two-round multiplex PCR. The first round of PCR was done with primers that matched each TRBV and TRBJ gene. TCRdb independently ran MiXCR on the multiplex PCR reads; one entry per CDR3 protein. The repertoire holds some 35,000 distinct CDR3 sequences, 30% to 35% seen once, with roughly 17% in the top ten. The sequencing used PBMCs, collected before or after stereotactic body radiation therapy (not recorded which). These receptors were taken from a donor over 45 with non-small cell lung cancer.

The V gene is TRBV6-1, the J gene TRBJ2-3, with TRBD2 matching over 8 bases. The CDR3 covers 16 residues. Germline CDR1 is MNHNS and CDR2 is SASEGT. V dropped 4 bases and J dropped 6; count of bases not matched to a gene: 12. Written as DNA, the CDR3 is TGTGCCAGCAGTGCCACGACTATCGGGAGGGCTGATACGCAGTATTTT. This codes for CASSATTIGRADTQYF.

This clonotype was counted at least ten times. The genes are TRBV20-1 and TRBJ1-2, with a tentative D call TRBD1 (6 bases). Germline lookup yields CDR1 DFQATT and CDR2 SNEGSKA (reference sequence). The CDR3 has 12 residues. Trimming left V 1 base short and J 7 bases short, with 10 bases between. CDR3 DNA: TGCAGTGCTAGAGTTACAGGGAGTGGCTACACCTTC. Translating gives CSARVTGSGYTF.

With respect to this clonotype: A single base is all that separates this from a far larger clone, so a read error is likely. The CDR3 does not end in the conserved phenylalanine or tryptophan, so this is likely a read error. V usage is TRBV6-2 or TRBV6-3 and J usage is TRBJ2-5; D assignment may be TRBD1 or TRBD2 (5 bases each). V lost 6 bases, J lost 8 bases, and 16 bases lay in between. This CDR3 is 13 amino acids long. The V gene's germline CDR1 is MNHEY and CDR2 SVGEGT. The CDR3 here is CASSRDHRDTQYL. CDR3 sequence (DNA): TGTGCCAGCAGCCGTGATCATCGGGACACCCAGTACTTA.

This chain uses TRBV7-8 with TRBJ1-2; 9 bases agree with TRBD1. CDR3 size: 16 residues. With V trimmed by 5 bases and J by 5 bases, 12 bases remained unmatched. The germline V gene encodes CDR1 SGHVS and CDR2 FQNEAQ. In DNA, the CDR3 is TGTGCCAGCAGCCCATGTCGTGGGACAGGGCCGTATGGCTACACCTTC. It specifies CASSPCRGTGPYGYTF.

The table lists this clonotype with many counts. This chain joins TRBV5-1 and TRBJ1-6; TRBD1 aligns across 7 bases. CDR1 and CDR2 (germline): SGHRS, YFSETQ. The ends lost 1 base at V and 6 bases at J; junction bases unmatched: 7. The CDR3 contains 16 residues. The chain's CDR3 is CASSLRGGDSNSPLHF. CDR3 nucleotide sequence: TGCGCCAGCAGCTTGAGAGGGGGCGACTCTAATTCACCCCTCCACTTT.

The table lists this clonotype with many counts. The V and J genes are TRBV11-3 and TRBJ2-7; 8 bases are shared with TRBD2. The CDR3 runs to 16 residues. The junction had 8 bases not matched to a gene; V was cut back by 0 bases and J by 4 bases. Germline CDR1 SGHNT, CDR2 YENEEA. CDR3 bases: TGTGCCAGCAGCTTAGACGGGAGGGCCAAGGTTTACGAGCAGTACTTC. This codes for CASSLDGRAKVYEQYF.

Ten or more counts support this clonotype. This rearrangement joins TRBV5-5 to TRBJ1-1, with 9 nucleotides matching TRBD1. V dropped 2 bases and J dropped 2; count of bases not matched to a gene: 4. The CDR3 runs to 15 residues. The germline CDR1 and CDR2 sequences are SGHKS and YYEKEE (reference sequence). CDR3 nucleotides: TGTGCCAGCAGCTTTCCGGGACAGGGAAACACTGAAGCTTTCTTT. Its protein product is CASSFPGQGNTEAFF.

With regard to this clonotype: This sequence is one base from a far larger clone and is likely a read error. The CDR3 reads CVSRAGTSGYEQYF. The CDR3 DNA reads as TGTGTCAGCAGGGCCGGGACTAGCGGCTACGAGCAGTACTTC. The gene calls are TRBV6-4 and TRBJ2-7, with 11 nucleotides matching TRBD2. Germline CDR1 and CDR2: MRHNA and SNTAGT. The CDR3 covers 14 residues.

This clonotype was counted ten times or more. The rearrangement uses TRBV7-8 and TRBJ2-7; maybe TRBD1 (6 bases). Germline V gives CDR1 SGHVS, CDR2 FQNEAQ. This CDR3 is built from 15 residues. Trimming took 5 bases from V and 0 from J, leaving 14 bases between them. DNA of the CDR3: TGTGCCAGCAGCCACAGGGCCGCGAGCTCCTACGAGCAGTACTTC. Translation gives CASSHRAASSYEQYF.

The chain has TRBV5-1 and TRBJ1-2, with no clear D. V was shortened by 1 base and J by 6 bases, with 7 bases between the two germline ends. Germline CDR1 reads SGHRS; CDR2 reads YFSETQ. The length of the CDR3 is 12 residues. The CDR3 loop reads CASSLQVNGYTF. CDR3 in DNA: TGCGCCAGCAGCTTGCAGGTAAATGGCTACACCTTC.

This clonotype was counted at least ten times. The V call is TRBV29-1, the J call TRBJ2-5; D gene uncertain. CDR3 length: 10 residues. Germline CDR1 SQVTM, CDR2 ANQGSEA. The V end was cut by 4 bases, the J end by 3 bases, with 3 bases between. CDR3 protein: CSVVKETQYF. The CDR3 DNA reads TGCAGCGTTGTAAAAGAGACCCAGTACTTC.

This clonotype appeared a few times. V gene TRBV28 combines with J gene TRBJ1-2; D not certain. Germline CDR1 reads MDHEN; CDR2 reads SYDVKM. V was pared by 4 bases and J by 8 bases, with 14 bases between. CDR3 length equals 13 residues. CDR3 sequence reads: CASSSSTRMGYTF. In DNA form, the CDR3 reads TGTGCCAGCAGTTCCTCAACCAGGATGGGCTACACCTTC.

There are many counts of this clonotype. CDR3 loop: CASREYFGHLDEQFF. The CDR3 DNA sequence: TGTGCCAGCAGGGAATACTTCGGACATTTGGATGAGCAGTTCTTC. The rearrangement uses TRBV6-2 or TRBV6-3 and TRBJ2-1, with D possibly being TRBD1 (5 bases). V lost 6 bases and J lost 8, with 20 bases in between. Germline V gives CDR1 MNHEY, CDR2 SVGEGT. The CDR3 sequence is 15 residues long.

The chain is built from TRBV6-5 and TRBJ2-1; D unresolved. This CDR3 region has 14 residues. CDR1 is MNHEY, CDR2 SVGAGI, per germline. Trimming took 0 bases from V and 6 from J, leaving 9 bases between them. In DNA form, the CDR3 reads TGTGCCAGCAGTTACTCGAGGCAGTCCAATGAGCAGTTCTTC. Translation gives CASSYSRQSNEQFF.

The chain is built from TRBV6-2 or TRBV6-3 and TRBJ1-5, with a weak D call TRBD1 (5 bases). Germline CDR1 reads MNHEY; CDR2 reads SVGEGT. Trimming took off 5 bases at V and 3 bases at J, with 14 bases between the two ends. This CDR3 comprises 15 residues. The CDR3 region is CASSEGAQFNQPQHF. The CDR3 coding sequence is TGTGCCAGCAGTGAAGGGGCACAGTTCAATCAGCCCCAGCATTTT.

This clonotype showed up many times. Here the CDR3 DNA reads TGTGCCAGCAGCTTATCCTTGTTCGACATTCAGTACTTC. It specifies CASSLSLFDIQYF. J is TRBJ2-4 and V is TRBV11-2, with D unresolved. Germline CDR1 reads SGHAT; CDR2 reads FQNNGV. V lost 2 bases and J lost 8, with 10 bases in between. The CDR3 runs to 13 residues.

This clonotype was seen many times. This chain links TRBV28 with TRBJ2-7; the match to TRBD2 covers 8 bases. Germline V CDR1 and CDR2: MDHEN, SYDVKM. Losses at the gene ends were 5 bases for V and 7 bases for J; bases not matched to a gene: 13. The CDR3 extends over 15 amino acids. The DNA of the CDR3 is TGTGCCAGCAGTGGGGGGGGGAGCGGGAGCTGGGAGCAGTACTTC. Protein: CASSGGGSGSWEQYF. The whole variable domain, remainder taken from reference TRBV28 and TRBJ2-7, is DVKVTQSSRYLVKRTGEKVFLECVQDMDHENMFWYRQDPGLGLRLIYFSYDVKMKEKGDIPEGYSVSREKKERFSLILESASTNQTSMYLCASSGGGSGSWEQYFGPGTRLTVT.

This clonotype was recorded at least ten times. V usage is TRBV5-1 and J usage is TRBJ2-1; TRBD2 agrees at 15 bases. Trimming removed 1 base from V and 8 bases from J; junction bases left unmatched: 10. This CDR3 region has 18 residues. The germline gives CDR1 SGHRS, CDR2 YFSETQ. The CDR3, as DNA: TGCGCCAGCAGCTTGTTTCCTGGACTAGCGGGAGGGCCCTATGAGCAGTTCTTC. Translating gives CASSLFPGLAGGPYEQFF.

Comments on this clonotype: With only one base between it and a far larger clone, this is likely a read error. The chain is built from TRBV6-1 and TRBJ2-1; perhaps D is TRBD1 or TRBD2 (5 bases each). Germline V gene sequence: CDR1 MNHNS, CDR2 SASEGT. The CDR3 has 13 residues. V gave up 5 bases and J gave up 8 bases, with 13 bases separating them. This CDR3 reads CASSTGGVDEQFF. In DNA form, the CDR3 reads TGTGCCAGCAGTACAGGAGGCGTGGATGAGCAGTTCTTC.

V usage is TRBV28 and J usage is TRBJ2-7; 9 bases match TRBD1. In germline, CDR1 is MDHEN, CDR2 SYDVKM. Trimming took 5 bases from V and 4 from J; bases not matched to a gene: 9. This CDR3 comprises 15 residues. The CDR3 DNA sequence: TGTGCCAGCAGTCTACGGACAGGGGTCCTTTACGAGCAGTACTTC. This codes for CASSLRTGVLYEQYF. The complete variable domain, with remaining parts taken from reference TRBV28 and TRBJ2-7, reads DVKVTQSSRYLVKRTGEKVFLECVQDMDHENMFWYRQDPGLGLRLIYFSYDVKMKEKGDIPEGYSVSREKKERFSLILESASTNQTSMYLCASSLRTGVLYEQYFGPGTRLTVT.

This clonotype was seen repeatedly, ten times or more. Mismatch with germline at one junction end may stem from a read error. The V and J genes are TRBV7-7 and TRBJ1-3, with D unresolved. CDR1 is SSHAT and CDR2 is FNYEAQ in the germline V gene (reference sequence). CDR3 length: 13 amino acids. In nucleotides, the CDR3 is TGTGCTAGCAGCTTAGCCAAAGGGAACACCATATATTTT. Translating it yields CASSLAKGNTIYF.

Regarding this clonotype: Germline is not matched at one junction end, which may reflect a read error. The chain couples TRBV6-1 to TRBJ2-2; 8 nucleotides agree with TRBD1. Germline V gives CDR1 MNHNS, CDR2 SASEGT. This CDR3 is built from 14 residues. CDR3 bases: TGTGCCAGTCACCGGGACAGGTACACCGGGGAGCTGTTCTTT. As protein: CASHRDRYTGELFF.

This clonotype was detected many times. The rearrangement uses TRBV29-1 and TRBJ1-3; maybe TRBD1 (5 bases). Trimming stripped 7 bases from V and 4 bases from J, with 11 bases between. CDR1 is SQVTM and CDR2 is ANQGSEA in the germline V gene. CDR3 length: 12 residues. The CDR3 nucleotides read TGCAGCGCGAAGGGGAACGGAAACACCATATATTTT. As protein: CSAKGNGNTIYF.

Concerning this clonotype itself: This sequence may be a read error, since a much larger clone differs from it by one base. The V gene is TRBV19, the J gene TRBJ2-1; D possibly corresponds to TRBD1 (7 bases). The CDR3 runs to 15 residues. Germline assignment: CDR1 LNHDA and CDR2 SQIVND (reference sequence). DNA of the CDR3: TGTACCACTCGACCAGGGGGGACTCTCGACAATGAGCAGTTCTTC. As protein: CTTRPGGTLDNEQFF.

This clonotype was detected ten times or more. The chain links TRBV11-3 to TRBJ2-1, with D possibly matching TRBD1 (5 bases). This CDR3 contains 11 residues. The germline V gene encodes CDR1 SGHNT and CDR2 YENEEA. Trimming shortened V by 1 base and J by 13 bases, and 8 bases separated the two germline ends. The CDR3 sequence: CASSLGQGQFF. CDR3 coding DNA: TGTGCCAGCAGCTTAGGGCAGGGCCAGTTCTTC.

This clonotype was counted at least ten times. The J gene is TRBJ1-4, the V gene TRBV6-1, with TRBD1 matching over 7 bases. CDR1 is MNHNS and CDR2 is SASEGT in the germline V gene. V shed 9 bases, J shed 1 base, and the junction held 8 bases outside the gene matches. The CDR3 is 15 amino acids. CDR3 residues: CARLQGRQTNEKLFF. The CDR3 DNA follows: TGTGCCAGACTACAGGGGAGACAAACTAATGAAAAACTGTTTTTT.

Ten or more counts support this clonotype. Here the CDR3 reads CASSSSDREYEQYF. The CDR3 DNA reads TGTGCCAGCAGTTCGTCCGACCGCGAGTACGAGCAGTACTTC. The V gene is TRBV6-9, the J gene TRBJ2-7; D is ambiguous. Germline V gene data show CDR1 as MNHGY and CDR2 as SVAAGI. Trimming removed 4 bases from V and 4 bases from J, with 14 bases in between. The CDR3 has 14 residues.